The present T cell receptor beta chain was sequenced within a study of cytomegalovirus exposure and HLA in healthy donors. PCR involved 60 Vbeta and 13 Jbeta primers. Generated by immunoSEQ multiplex PCR, the TCRdb table keeps only in-frame clones and is missing some. This table holds some 99,000 clones, about 80% found once. With regard to this clone: What it recognizes is unknown.

Study results and limitations: Another analysis was done later, and it associated roughly 15,000 TCR beta sequences with HLA alleles at 0.05 false discovery rate.

Germline V gene data show CDR1 as MNHEY and CDR2 as SVGAGI. This CDR3 is 14 amino acids long. The trim removed 5 bases at V and 5 bases at J, leaving 4 bases unmatched. The chain recombines TRBV6-5 with TRBJ1-5; 9 nucleotides align to TRBD1. Sequenced material: PBMCs. This receptor was taken from a woman between 50 and 59 years old in good health and CMV-seropositive. CDR3 region: CASSSGTGYQPQHF. CDR3 in DNA: TGTGCCAGCAGTAGTGGGACAGGGTATCAGCCCCAGCATTTT.